This record looks at one T cell receptor (beta chain) sequence and its context. The target of this receptor is not known. There are no base qualities to consult, and no much larger clone falls within one base. The donor pool comprised roughly 390 males and over 150 females, all aged roughly 18 to 45 years. Peripheral leukocyte polyA+ RNA was isolated from about 170 liters of pooled peripheral blood. A commercial mRNA preparation from normal human peripheral blood leukocytes, pooled from several hundred individuals, served as the starting material. The sample comes from a study of massively parallel sequencing of T cell beta chains (dated by TCRdb to the late 2000s). For the study in its entirety: Human TCR beta CDR3 diversity in peripheral blood was profiled using 5'-RACE, Illumina short-read sequencing and a dedicated short-read assembly strategy.

The sequencer was an Illumina Genome Analyzer II. Two rounds of nested PCR with TRBC1/TRBC2-specific primers yielded a RACE product of about 520 bp, which was gel-purified. A TRBC-specific primer and a template-switching oligonucleotide were used to make first-strand cDNA, with the template-switching oligonucleotide providing a 5' anchor for RACE. The RACE amplicon was too long for direct short-read sequencing, so it was concatemerized by ligation and sheared by sonication. PAGE was used to isolate a size fraction of 100 to 300 bp, and that fraction then underwent shotgun sequencing on the Illumina platform. In separate runs on an Illumina GAII, sequencing yielded 18.8 million 36-nt reads and 21.7 million 50-nt single-end reads. In the authors' own workflow: The pooled approximately 43,000,000 reads were assembled with iSSAKE using parameters -m 15, -o 2 and -r 0.7. Reads that aligned to the ends of Ensembl TRBV gene predictions and carried unmatched junctional bases were used to seed de novo CDR3 beta assemblies. Rather than raw read depth, the number of matching assembled contigs was used to estimate clonotype abundance. Of the assembled clonotypes, around 2,000 (approximately 6%) were found to have in-frame stop codons and were removed, so that 33,664 productive clonotypes were retained. Sanger sequencing of cloned RACE products gave fewer than 350 unique TCR sequences, and more than 65% of them were also found in the Illumina assembly. Using fastp at Q25 and MiXCR, TCRdb reprocessed the public reads and kept productive beta chains. Each CDR3 protein gets just one entry, which takes the most common genes and DNA from the rows behind it. The V and J calls were determined by TCRdb, not by the authors. For this sample there are over 3,500 distinct CDR3 sequences; around 40% appear just once. The top ten constitute 2.5% to 3.5% of the sample.

Study-wide findings and limitations: In subsampling, clonotype counts increased linearly with read number, which indicated that sequencing depth was far from saturation. A unique TRBV gene could be assigned to only about 23,000 (67.4%) of the clonotypes. A single sequence read was the only support for most clonotypes (about 65% of the roughly 30,000), which could in principle inflate the apparent diversity. The reported gene usage frequencies may have been skewed by preferential PCR amplification of some TRBV and TRBJ sequences. Since the RNA was pooled from many donors, the results show population-average clonotype abundance and not the repertoire of any individual. CDR3 beta length spanned 21 to 81 nucleotides, with a peak at 45 nucleotides. Within the 30,000 to 35,000 distinct clonotypes, single-copy clonotypes accounted for around three fifths of clonotypes but just roughly a fifth of assemblies.

The TCR comes from a pool of human donors in good health; the sample was commercial RNA pooled from many donors. The specimen was commercial RNA from peripheral blood pooled from many donors.

The DNA reads as follows: TGTGCCAGCAGCCCAATGGACCCGCCCGGCTACACCTTC. Its protein product is CASSPMDPPGYTF. The receptor chain draws on TRBV3-1 and TRBJ1-2, with the D gene not confidently named. Trimming takes 4 bases from V and 8 bases from J, and the germline ends sit 14 bases apart. There are 13 amino acids in the CDR3, from cysteine to phenylalanine inclusive. Of the read, only the CDR3 DNA is kept; its 39 bases are in frame from base 1. From a lookup of the germline V gene (reference sequence), CDR1 and CDR2 are LGHDT and YNNKEL. When the CDR3 is completed using the reference TRBV3-1 and TRBJ1-2 genes on either side, the full variable domain is DTAVSQTPKYLVTQMGNDKSIKCEQNLGHDTMYWYKQDSKKFLKIMFSYNNKELIINETVPNRFSPKSPDKAHLNLHINSLELGDSAVYFCASSPMDPPGYTFGSGTRLTVV.